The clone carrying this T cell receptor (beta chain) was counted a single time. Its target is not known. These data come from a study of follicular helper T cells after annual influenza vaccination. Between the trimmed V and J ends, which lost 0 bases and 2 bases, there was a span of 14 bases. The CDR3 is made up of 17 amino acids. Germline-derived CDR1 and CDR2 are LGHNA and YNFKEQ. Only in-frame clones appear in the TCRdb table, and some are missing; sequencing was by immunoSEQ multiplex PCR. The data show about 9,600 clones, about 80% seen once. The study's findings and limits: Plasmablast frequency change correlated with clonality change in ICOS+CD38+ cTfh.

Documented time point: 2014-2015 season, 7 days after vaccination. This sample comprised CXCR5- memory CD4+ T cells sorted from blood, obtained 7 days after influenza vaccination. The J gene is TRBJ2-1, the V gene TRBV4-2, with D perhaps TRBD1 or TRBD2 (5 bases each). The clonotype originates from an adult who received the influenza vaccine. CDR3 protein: CASSQDGARGAYNEQFF. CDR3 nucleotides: TGTGCCAGCAGCCAAGACGGAGCCCGAGGGGCCTACAATGAGCAGTTCTTC.